This passage covers 9 T cell receptor beta chains from one sample sequenced in a study of CD8 T cells in Susac syndrome. An input of roughly 0.45 to 1 ug of RNA was subjected to reverse transcription using random hexamers. MiXCR, applied by TCRdb to the immunoSEQ multiplex PCR reads, yields one record per CDR3 protein. The repertoire holds some 170,000 distinct CDR3 sequences, with approximately 94% as singletons. Sequencing was carried out using CD4+ T cells from PBMCs. All receptors come from a human donor in good health.

The chain carries TRBV9 and TRBJ1-2; D perhaps matches TRBD1 (6 bases). Germline values: CDR1 SGDLS, CDR2 YYNGEE. V gave up 0 bases and J gave up 2 bases, with 11 bases separating them. The CDR3 is 15 residues long. CDR3 in amino acids: CASSVALGQNYGYTF. As DNA, the CDR3 is TGTGCCAGCAGCGTAGCACTAGGACAGAACTATGGCTACACCTTC.

The chain joins TRBV9 to TRBJ2-7; TRBD2 matches at 11 bases. This CDR3 contains 15 residues. V shed 4 bases, J shed 3 bases, and the junction held 6 bases outside the gene matches. Germline CDR1 is SGDLS and CDR2 is YYNGEE. The CDR3 sequence: CASSPRTSGHYEQYF. For the CDR3, the DNA is TGTGCCAGCAGCCCAAGGACTAGCGGGCACTACGAGCAGTACTTC.

The rearrangement links TRBV7-2 to TRBJ1-2; TRBD1 aligns across 7 bases. V lost 5 bases, J lost 1 base, and 10 bases stayed unmatched. CDR1 and CDR2 from the germline V gene are SGHTA and FQGNSA. The CDR3 is made up of 16 amino acids. The CDR3 coding sequence is TGTGCCAGCAGCCGAAACACAGGGGAACATAACTATGGCTACACCTTC. Protein sequence: CASSRNTGEHNYGYTF. The entire variable domain, with the rest obtained from reference TRBV7-2 and TRBJ1-2, is as follows: GAGVSQSPSNKVTEKGKDVELRCDPISGHTALYWYRQSLGQGLEFLIYFQGNSAPDKSGLPSDRFSAERTGGSVSTLTIQRTQQEDSAVYLCASSRNTGEHNYGYTFGSGTRLTVV.

The chain couples TRBV4-3 to TRBJ1-1; maybe TRBD1 (5 bases). Trimming took off 3 bases at V and 1 base at J, with 12 bases between the two ends. Germline loops: CDR1 LGHNA, CDR2 YSLEER. The CDR3 extends over 15 amino acids. The CDR3 loop reads CASSQTGLANTEAFF. The CDR3 DNA sequence: TGCGCCAGCAGCCAGACGGGACTCGCGAACACTGAAGCTTTCTTT.

CDR3 protein: CASSLYSVTAQAFF. CDR3 in DNA: TGTGCCAGCAGTTTGTACAGTGTGACAGCCCAAGCTTTCTTT. The chain recombines TRBV28 with TRBJ1-1, with D possibly matching TRBD1 (5 bases). Trimming cost V 3 bases and J 9 bases, with 17 bases left between them. The CDR3 runs 14 residues. Germline V gene data show CDR1 as MDHEN and CDR2 as SYDVKM.

The rearrangement links TRBV4-1 to TRBJ2-7, with a weak D call TRBD1 (6 bases). The CDR3 has 15 residues. V was shortened by 4 bases and J by 3 bases, with 16 bases between the two germline ends. CDR1 and CDR2 from the germline V gene are MGHRA and YSYEKL. CDR3 bases: TGCGCCAGCAGCCGGTTGGACAGAAAAGACTACGAGCAGTACTTC. It yields the protein CASSRLDRKDYEQYF.

The rearrangement uses TRBV2 and TRBJ2-4, with D perhaps matching TRBD2 (5 bases). Trimming removed 3 bases from V and 0 bases from J, with 9 bases in between. Germline V gene sequence: CDR1 SNHLY, CDR2 FYNNEI. The length of the CDR3 is 15 residues. CDR3 in DNA: TGTGCCAGCAGTGACCCCGGGATAGCCAAAAACATTCAGTACTTC. Protein product: CASSDPGIAKNIQYF.

The chain has TRBV25-1 and TRBJ2-1; TRBD1 matches 8 bases. CDR3 length: 14 residues. Germline CDR1 reads MGHDK; CDR2 reads SYGVNS. Trimming at V came to 1 base and at J to 8 bases, leaving 4 bases not matched to a gene. For the CDR3, the DNA is TGTGCCAGCAGTGAATCCCACAGGGGGGATGAGCAGTTCTTC. Translating it yields CASSESHRGDEQFF. Full variable domain (remainder filled in from reference TRBV25-1 and TRBJ2-1): EADIYQTPRYLVIGTGKKITLECSQTMGHDKMYWYQQDPGMELHLIHYSYGVNSTEKGDLSSESTVSRIRTEHFPLTLESARPSHTSQYLCASSESHRGDEQFFGPGTRLTVL.

This rearrangement joins TRBV28 to TRBJ2-7; the match to TRBD2 covers 11 bases. The CDR3 has 14 residues. Germline CDR1 reads MDHEN; CDR2 reads SYDVKM. Trimming cost V 8 bases and J 10 bases; bases outside gene matches: 13. CDR3 amino acids: CASFPPGLAETQYF. The CDR3 DNA sequence: TGTGCCAGCTTCCCGCCGGGACTAGCGGAGACTCAGTACTTC.